This TCR beta chain was identified in a study of blood T cell repertoires in COVID-19. Overall study: The study drew acute and convalescent COVID-19 samples from the United States, Italy and Spain. T cells, B-cell-depleted T cells, or PBMCs supplied cDNA or gDNA.

V dropped 5 bases and J dropped 6; count of bases not matched to a gene: 3. Germline lookup yields CDR1 SGHAT and CDR2 FQNNGV. There are 14 residues in the CDR3. In the authors' workflow: Estimated nucleated cell counts came from reference gene primer amplification. Assay used: immunoSEQ multiplex PCR; TCRdb lists only in-frame clones, some missing. Clonal size and the V and J genes are those of that table, whereas D and trimming came from the DNA. Of some 200,000 clones in the sample, approximately 84% were seen once. The material sequenced was peripheral blood. This clonotype was obtained from a human donor with acute or convalescent COVID-19. The donor label of this sample is uncertain. This chain connects TRBV11-2 to TRBJ2-4; 11 bases are shared with TRBD2. The CDR3: CASSAGTSGNIQYF. In DNA, the CDR3 is TGTGCCAGCAGCGCCGGGACTAGCGGAAACATTCAGTACTTC. The whole variable domain, filled in from reference TRBV11-2 and TRBJ2-4, reads EAGVAQSPRYKIIEKRQSVAFWCNPISGHATLYWYQQILGQGPKLLIQFQNNGVVDDSQLPKDRFSAERLKGVDSTLKIQPAKLEDSAVYLCASSAGTSGNIQYFGAGTRLSVL.